Ten or more counts support the clone carrying this T cell receptor beta chain. Its matching antigen is unknown. This specimen belongs to a study of T cells in Graves' hyperthyroidism and ophthalmopathy. General study findings and limits: Most clonotypes expanded in the thyroid (above 0.001) were also present in blood.

The CDR3 regions of TCR beta were amplified from RNA transcripts. The primer set for the first-round RT-PCR of the TCR CDR3 was HTBI. In TCRdb, the multiplex PCR reads were re-called with MiXCR into one record per CDR3 protein. The data contain approximately 630,000 distinct CDR3 sequences, 16% of them singletons. With V trimmed by 5 bases and J by 7 bases, 10 bases remained unmatched. CDR1 is SGHAT and CDR2 is FQNNGV in the germline V gene. CDR3 length equals 15 residues. Exclusion criteria comprised uncontrolled infection, other autoimmune disease, pregnancy or lactation. The rearrangement uses TRBV11-2 and TRBJ2-7; 11 bases line up with TRBD2. Material: blood. The TCR originated in a woman between 25 and 40 years old with Graves' hyperthyroidism. The CDR3 nucleotides read TGTGCCAGCAGCGCCCTACTAGCGGGAGTGGGAGAGCAGTACTTC. It yields the protein CASSALLAGVGEQYF.